The 23 T cell receptor beta chains given below trace back to one sample, sequenced in a study of cytomegalovirus exposure and HLA in healthy donors. PCR employed 60 Vbeta and 13 Jbeta primers. TCRdb keeps only in-frame clones here, not all; method: immunoSEQ multiplex PCR. The repertoire includes about 160,000 clones, approximately 81% of them detected once, and 2.4% sits in the top ten. Input material: PBMCs. The receptors originated from a male donor in good health and CMV-seronegative.

Only one count was recorded for this clone. The rearrangement joins TRBV7-3 to TRBJ1-1, with a weak D call TRBD1 (5 bases). V lost 2 bases and J 10 bases, leaving 14 bases between the germline ends. Germline values: CDR1 SGHTA, CDR2 FQGTGA. This CDR3 has 13 amino acids. CDR3 region: CASSLERQGVAFF. CDR3 DNA sequence: TGTGCCAGCAGCTTAGAAAGGCAGGGTGTAGCTTTCTTT.

The chain couples TRBV10-3 to TRBJ2-7, with TRBD1 as a possible D gene (6 bases). This CDR3 has 16 amino acids. V lost 6 bases to trimming and J lost 4 bases, with 22 bases between them. Germline V gene sequence: CDR1 ENHRY, CDR2 SYGVKD. This CDR3 reads CAISEDRLTSGYEQYF. The CDR3 coding sequence is TGTGCCATCAGCGAAGACAGGTTGACGTCGGGTTACGAGCAGTACTTC.

This rearrangement joins TRBV29-1 to TRBJ2-4; D gene ambiguous. V dropped 4 bases and J dropped 8 bases, with 9 bases sitting between them. The CDR3 runs 11 residues. Germline-derived CDR1 and CDR2 are SQVTM and ANQGSEA. CDR3 DNA sequence: TGCAGCGTTGTGGTGGTAGACATTCAGTACTTC. It specifies CSVVVVDIQYF.

The chain has TRBV7-9 and TRBJ2-5; D may be TRBD1 (5 bases). The CDR3 is 14 residues long. CDR1 is SEHNR and CDR2 is FQNEAQ in the germline V gene (reference sequence). Trimming pared 5 bases from V and 1 base from J, leaving 11 bases between. Here the CDR3 reads CASSQTVPQETQYF. The CDR3, as DNA: TGTGCCAGCAGCCAGACAGTTCCCCAAGAGACCCAGTACTTC.

The chain is built from TRBV5-1 and TRBJ2-7, with TRBD2 matching 11 bases. Germline CDR1 and CDR2: SGHRS and YFSETQ. The CDR3 extends over 18 amino acids. The ends lost 3 bases at V and 10 bases at J; junction bases unmatched: 21. CDR3 in DNA: TGCGCCAGCAGCTACGACGGGCTAGCGGGAGGTGGGTCCAACCCCCAGTACTTC. Its protein product is CASSYDGLAGGGSNPQYF.

The CDR3 spells CASSNPQGGLDKNIQYF. The DNA for the CDR3 is TGTGCCAGCAGCAACCCACAGGGAGGGCTAGACAAAAACATTCAGTACTTC. The chain carries TRBV21-1 and TRBJ2-4; the table's TRBD2 call for D was not verified on the DNA. TRBV21-1 corresponds to a pseudogene. CDR3 size: 17 residues.

This chain links TRBV28 with TRBJ2-2; 7 nucleotides line up with TRBD2. The CDR3 runs to 15 residues. CDR1 is MDHEN and CDR2 is SYDVKM in the germline V gene. Trimming removed 2 bases from V and 7 bases from J; junction bases left unmatched: 7. For the CDR3, the DNA is TGTGCCAGCAGTTTAAGAGCGGGGTATGACGGGGAGCTGTTTTTT. Translated: CASSLRAGYDGELFF.

The chain uses TRBV9 and TRBJ2-1; 8 positions match TRBD1. In germline, CDR1 is SGDLS, CDR2 YYNGEE. After removal of 3 bases from V and 1 base from J, the junction contained 3 bases not matched to a gene. CDR3 length: 15 amino acids. The CDR3 DNA reads as TGTGCCAGCAGCGGCCGGGACAGGTCCTACAATGAGCAGTTCTTC. Translated: CASSGRDRSYNEQFF. Drawing the rest from reference TRBV9 and TRBJ2-1, the complete variable domain is DSGVTQTPKHLITATGQRVTLRCSPRSGDLSVYWYQQSLDQGLQFLIQYYNGEERAKGNILERFSAQQFPDLHSELNLSSLELGDSALYFCASSGRDRSYNEQFFGPGTRLTVL.

The chain has TRBV11-1 and TRBJ1-1; possible D gene TRBD1, 5 bases. The V gene lost 3 bases and the J gene lost 6 bases, with 20 bases spanning the gap. Germline CDR1 reads SGHAT; CDR2 reads FQDESV (reference sequence). This CDR3 region has 16 residues. The CDR3 DNA reads as TGTGCCAGCAGCTTGCCCCGGGGAGGGACGGTCCCTGAAGCTTTCTTT. It translates to CASSLPRGGTVPEAFF.

The chain is built from TRBV5-5 and TRBJ2-5, with D unclear. Germline V lookup: CDR1 SGHKS, CDR2 YYEKEE (reference sequence). The CDR3 sequence is 12 residues long. V gave up 0 bases and J gave up 5 bases, with 5 bases separating them. This chain's CDR3 is CASSLDQETQYF. The CDR3 DNA reads as TGTGCCAGCAGCTTGGATCAGGAGACCCAGTACTTC.

V is TRBV28 and J is TRBJ1-2; TRBD1 matches 9 bases. The V gene's germline CDR1 is MDHEN and CDR2 SYDVKM. The J segment lost 6 bases and the V segment lost 10 bases, leaving 6 bases of the junction unmatched. There are 12 residues in the CDR3. Here the CDR3 reads CAIQQGADGYTF. CDR3 DNA: TGTGCCATACAACAGGGGGCGGATGGCTACACCTTC.

The chain has TRBV28 and TRBJ1-5; TRBD1 agrees at 7 bases. This CDR3 has 19 residues. Trimming at V came to 3 bases and at J to 0 bases, leaving 14 bases not matched to a gene. Germline V lookup: CDR1 MDHEN, CDR2 SYDVKM. CDR3 nucleotides: TGTGCCAGCAGTTTCCCCGGTCCGGGACAGACCTATAGCAATCAGCCCCAGCATTTT. Translated: CASSFPGPGQTYSNQPQHF.

The gene calls are TRBV18 and TRBJ2-7; 11 bases are shared with TRBD2. V was clipped by 5 bases and J by 1 base; unmatched bases: 4. The germline CDR1 and CDR2 sequences are KGHSH and LQKENI. This CDR3 has 15 residues. The CDR3 DNA reads TGTGCCAGCTCATCAAGGACTAGCGGGTCCTACGAGCAGTACTTC. Protein product: CASSSRTSGSYEQYF.

The genes are TRBV7-2 and TRBJ2-7; 7 positions match TRBD1. V dropped 0 bases and J dropped 2; count of bases not matched to a gene: 4. This CDR3 is 15 amino acids long. Germline CDR1 and CDR2: SGHTA and FQGNSA. CDR3 DNA: TGTGCCAGCAGCTTAGCACAGGGGCAACCCTACGAGCAGTACTTC. Amino acids: CASSLAQGQPYEQYF.

The chain is built from TRBV27 and TRBJ2-7, with D perhaps matching TRBD1 (5 bases). V was clipped by 5 bases and J by 5 bases, with 13 bases between them. Germline CDR1 MNHEY, CDR2 SMNVEV (reference sequence). The CDR3 is 13 amino acids. The CDR3 region is CASSNTQVHEQYF. In nucleotides, the CDR3 is TGTGCCAGCAGTAACACACAGGTGCACGAGCAGTACTTC.

The chain combines TRBV15 with TRBJ2-3, with a weak D call TRBD1 (5 bases). From germline, CDR1 is LNHNV and CDR2 YYDKDF (reference sequence). The CDR3 length is 16 residues. Trimming took 4 bases from V and 3 from J, leaving 17 bases between them. The chain's CDR3 is CATSKGNVGFTDTQYF. As DNA, the CDR3 is TGTGCCACCAGCAAGGGGAATGTAGGTTTTACAGATACGCAGTATTTT.

This chain connects TRBV4-3 to TRBJ2-1; the match to TRBD2 covers 9 bases. CDR1 and CDR2 (germline): LGHNA, YSLEER. V lost 0 bases, J lost 7 bases, and 7 bases stayed unmatched. The CDR3 consists of 16 residues. The CDR3 loop reads CASSQDTAGGRNEQFF. CDR3 sequence (DNA): TGCGCCAGCAGCCAAGATACCGCGGGGGGGCGGAATGAGCAGTTCTTC.

This clone turned up a few times. The chain is built from TRBV7-9 and TRBJ1-2, with 8 bases lining up with TRBD1. J was trimmed by 5 bases and V by 2 bases; bases with no gene match: 10. CDR1 is SEHNR, CDR2 FQNEAQ, per germline (reference sequence). This CDR3 region has 16 residues. The CDR3 DNA reads as TGTGCCAGCAGCTTACGAAGCGGACAGGGACGGTATGGCTACACCTTC. It specifies CASSLRSGQGRYGYTF.

The chain has TRBV29-1 and TRBJ2-7; 10 bases match TRBD1. Unmatched junction bases numbered 5, after V lost 7 bases and J lost 2 bases. The CDR3 runs to 13 residues. From germline, CDR1 is SQVTM and CDR2 ANQGSEA. In DNA, the CDR3 is TGCAGCGCCCAAGGACAGGGGGCCTACGAGCAGTACTTC. Its protein is CSAQGQGAYEQYF.

The genes are TRBV15 and TRBJ1-5; D is perhaps TRBD1 (5 bases). The CDR3 totals 16 residues. CDR1 is LNHNV, CDR2 YYDKDF, per germline (reference sequence). Deletions cut 3 bases from V and 4 bases from J, with 16 bases between. The CDR3 DNA sequence: TGTGCCACCAGCAGCAAGAGGAGGGGAGGGAATCAGCCCCAGCATTTT. This translates into CATSSKRRGGNQPQHF.

For the CDR3, the DNA is TGTGCCAGTAGCCCGACAGGTAAAAACGAGCAGTACTTC. As protein: CASSPTGKNEQYF. This rearrangement joins TRBV19 to TRBJ2-7; TRBD1 is a possible D gene (6 bases). With 6 bases removed from V and 5 bases from J, the gap between germline ends came to 14 bases. From germline, CDR1 is LNHDA and CDR2 SQIVND (reference sequence). CDR3 length: 13 residues.

This clone was found many times. The chain uses TRBV28 and TRBJ1-4, with 11 bases matching TRBD1. This CDR3 contains 14 residues. V trimming: 2 bases; J trimming: 7 bases; junction bases outside the gene matches: 0. CDR1 and CDR2 (germline): MDHEN, SYDVKM. The CDR3 bases are TGTGCCAGCAGTTTAGGGACAGGGGGTGAAAAACTGTTTTTT. Translated, it gives CASSLGTGGEKLFF.

Only a few counts were recorded for this clone. The chain uses TRBV6-5 and TRBJ1-2; TRBD1 might be the D (6 bases). The CDR3 consists of 14 residues. Germline CDR1 reads MNHEY; CDR2 reads SVGAGI. V was pared by 3 bases and J by 4 bases, with 12 bases between. Written as DNA, the CDR3 is TGTGCCAGCAGTTATCAGGGGCCGAGCTATGGCTACACCTTC. Protein sequence: CASSYQGPSYGYTF.